A selection of T cell receptor beta chains follows, all from one sample in a study of T cell changes during pregnancy in multiple sclerosis. The table came from immunoSEQ multiplex PCR; TCRdb's copy has only in-frame clones and leaves some out. The table shows approximately 100,000 clones, with more than 85% occurring only once. The sample here was peripheral blood, taken after pregnancy. The receptor set was obtained from a female donor with multiple sclerosis, enrolled in a pregnancy study. CDR3s include the opening cysteine and the closing phenylalanine or tryptophan. Fields, in order: J gene, D gene, V gene, clone size, CDR3 protein, CDR3 DNA. D genes are given only for firm matches. Clone sizes are given selectively: once, few, many, or a class where the clone is expanded.

J gene: TRBJ2-2; D gene: -; V gene: TRBV19; clone size: once; CDR3 protein: CASRLANTGELFF; CDR3 DNA: TGTGCCAGTAGGCTAGCGAACACCGGGGAGCTGTTTTTT
J gene: TRBJ2-5; D gene: TRBD2; V gene: TRBV18; clone size: once; CDR3 protein: CASSPIPSSGEVTQYF; CDR3 DNA: TGTGCCAGCTCACCAATTCCGTCTAGCGGGGAAGTGACCCAGTACTTC
J gene: TRBJ1-2; D gene: -; V gene: TRBV7-9; clone size: -; CDR3 protein: CASSLGQDFYGYTF; CDR3 DNA: TGTGCCAGCAGCTTAGGACAGGACTTTTATGGCTACACCTTC
J gene: TRBJ2-7; D gene: -; V gene: TRBV18; clone size: -; CDR3 protein: CASSPGRGKTYEQYF; CDR3 DNA: TGTGCCAGCTCACCGGGCCGGGGGAAGACCTACGAGCAGTACTTC
J gene: TRBJ1-4; D gene: TRBD1; V gene: TRBV6-1; clone size: -; CDR3 protein: CASRIPGQGGEKLFF; CDR3 DNA: TGTGCCAGCAGGATACCGGGACAGGGGGGGGAAAAACTGTTTTTT
J gene: TRBJ2-5; D gene: TRBD2; V gene: TRBV4-1; clone size: -; CDR3 protein: CASSQAHSVGGETQYF; CDR3 DNA: TGCGCCAGCAGCCAAGCGCACTCCGTGGGAGGGGAGACCCAGTACTTC
J gene: TRBJ1-5; D gene: TRBD1; V gene: TRBV30; clone size: -; CDR3 protein: CAWSTGTGGRYSNQPQHF; CDR3 DNA: TGTGCCTGGAGCACCGGGACAGGGGGCAGGTATAGCAATCAGCCCCAGCATTTT
J gene: TRBJ2-3; D gene: TRBD1; V gene: TRBV6-1; clone size: -; CDR3 protein: CASSEGTGEADTQYF; CDR3 DNA: TGTGCCAGCAGCGAAGGGACAGGGGAAGCAGATACGCAGTATTTT
J gene: TRBJ2-1; D gene: TRBD1; V gene: TRBV7-6; clone size: -; CDR3 protein: CASSLASGTRGIF; CDR3 DNA: TGTGCCAGCAGCTTAGCTTCGGGGACCAGGGGGATCTTC
J gene: TRBJ1-2; D gene: TRBD1; V gene: TRBV9; clone size: -; CDR3 protein: CASTKQGGLNGYTF; CDR3 DNA: TGTGCCAGCACCAAACAGGGGGGTCTTAACGGCTACACCTTC
J gene: TRBJ2-7; D gene: -; V gene: TRBV4-2; clone size: -; CDR3 protein: CASSQVSGLGNEQYF; CDR3 DNA: TGTGCCAGCAGCCAAGTATCAGGACTGGGCAACGAGCAGTACTTC
J gene: TRBJ2-1; D gene: TRBD2; V gene: TRBV2; clone size: -; CDR3 protein: CASSDFAGVSYNEQFF; CDR3 DNA: TGTGCCAGCAGCGATTTCGCGGGGGTCTCCTACAATGAGCAGTTCTTC
J gene: TRBJ1-2; D gene: -; V gene: TRBV30; clone size: -; CDR3 protein: CAWSEEGFILEGYTF; CDR3 DNA: TGTGCCTGGAGTGAGGAGGGGTTTATTTTGGAAGGCTACACCTTC
J gene: TRBJ2-5; D gene: TRBD2; V gene: TRBV6-1; clone size: -; CDR3 protein: CATSRGGGLETQYF; CDR3 DNA: TGTGCCACCAGCCGCGGGGGAGGGCTAGAGACCCAGTACTTC
J gene: TRBJ2-3; D gene: -; V gene: TRBV9; clone size: -; CDR3 protein: CASSPPSTDTQYF; CDR3 DNA: TGTGCCAGCAGCCCCCCTAGCACAGATACGCAGTATTTT
J gene: TRBJ2-6; D gene: TRBD2; V gene: TRBV4-2; clone size: -; CDR3 protein: CASSQEIAGGLIPLAGANVLTF; CDR3 DNA: TGTGCCAGCAGCCAAGAAATAGCGGGGGGGCTAATTCCCTTAGCTGGGGCCAACGTCCTGACTTTC
J gene: TRBJ1-5; D gene: TRBD1; V gene: TRBV19; clone size: once; CDR3 protein: CASSSPTRDRRNQPQHF; CDR3 DNA: TGTGCCAGTAGTTCGCCGACCCGGGACAGGAGGAATCAGCCCCAGCATTTT
J gene: TRBJ2-1; D gene: -; V gene: TRBV7-7; clone size: -; CDR3 protein: CASSLGGQNNEQFF; CDR3 DNA: TGTGCTAGCAGCTTGGGGGGACAGAACAATGAGCAGTTCTTC
J gene: TRBJ1-5; D gene: TRBD1; V gene: TRBV5-5; clone size: -; CDR3 protein: CASSAGTGYQPQHF; CDR3 DNA: TGTGCCAGCAGCGCCGGGACAGGGTATCAGCCCCAGCATTTT
J gene: TRBJ2-7; D gene: TRBD2; V gene: TRBV6-5; clone size: -; CDR3 protein: CASSSLSGGAGEQYF; CDR3 DNA: TGTGCCAGCAGTAGCCTTAGCGGGGGGGCGGGGGAGCAGTACTTC
J gene: TRBJ2-2; D gene: TRBD1; V gene: TRBV6-5; clone size: -; CDR3 protein: CASSYNRGDTGELFF; CDR3 DNA: TGTGCCAGCAGTTATAACAGGGGTGACACCGGGGAGCTGTTTTTT
J gene: TRBJ1-1; D gene: -; V gene: TRBV11-3; clone size: -; CDR3 protein: CASSAYLNTEAFF; CDR3 DNA: TGTGCCAGCAGCGCCTACCTGAACACTGAAGCTTTCTTT
J gene: TRBJ2-7; D gene: -; V gene: TRBV9; clone size: -; CDR3 protein: CASSPPAGYEQYF; CDR3 DNA: TGTGCCAGCAGCCCCCCCGCGGGCTACGAGCAGTACTTC
J gene: TRBJ2-7; D gene: TRBD1; V gene: TRBV28; clone size: -; CDR3 protein: CASSPGPWDRGAHEQYF; CDR3 DNA: TGTGCCAGCAGTCCAGGCCCGTGGGACAGGGGAGCCCACGAGCAGTACTTC
J gene: TRBJ2-3; D gene: TRBD1; V gene: TRBV5-1; clone size: -; CDR3 protein: CASSSGETGGRTDTQYF; CDR3 DNA: TGCGCCAGCAGCTCTGGGGAAACAGGGGGCAGGACAGATACGCAGTATTTT
J gene: TRBJ1-1; D gene: -; V gene: TRBV27; clone size: -; CDR3 protein: CASSLPPQTEMNTEAFF; CDR3 DNA: TGTGCCAGCAGTTTACCTCCCCAGACAGAGATGAACACTGAAGCTTTCTTT
J gene: TRBJ2-1; D gene: -; V gene: TRBV6-6; clone size: once; CDR3 protein: CASSFREPNNEQFF; CDR3 DNA: TGTGCCAGCAGTTTCCGCGAGCCCAACAATGAGCAGTTCTTC
J gene: TRBJ1-1; D gene: TRBD1; V gene: TRBV12-5; clone size: -; CDR3 protein: CASGLADRVGGEAFF; CDR3 DNA: TGTGCTAGTGGTTTGGCCGACAGGGTCGGTGGCGAAGCTTTCTTT
J gene: TRBJ2-7; D gene: -; V gene: TRBV6-5; clone size: once; CDR3 protein: CASKQTGKSTAEQYF; CDR3 DNA: TGTGCCAGCAAACAAACAGGGAAATCCACTGCCGAGCAGTACTTC
J gene: TRBJ1-2; D gene: -; V gene: TRBV28; clone size: -; CDR3 protein: CASSLGGREYGYTF; CDR3 DNA: TGTGCCAGCAGTTTAGGGGGCAGGGAGTATGGCTACACCTTC
J gene: TRBJ2-3; D gene: -; V gene: TRBV7-3; clone size: -; CDR3 protein: CASSQVAVGGRDTQYF; CDR3 DNA: TGTGCCAGCAGCCAAGTGGCCGTTGGTGGGAGAGATACGCAGTATTTT
J gene: TRBJ2-1; D gene: TRBD2; V gene: TRBV18; clone size: -; CDR3 protein: CASSLSGGPQYNEQFF; CDR3 DNA: TGTGCCAGCTCACTCTCGGGGGGGCCTCAATACAATGAGCAGTTCTTC
J gene: TRBJ1-3; D gene: -; V gene: TRBV9; clone size: -; CDR3 protein: CAGGLVGASFCTGNTIYF; CDR3 DNA: TGTGCCGGTGGGTTAGTAGGAGCATCCTTTTGTACGGGAAACACCATATATTTT
J gene: TRBJ1-5; D gene: -; V gene: TRBV11-3; clone size: -; CDR3 protein: CASSFIREGNQPQHF; CDR3 DNA: TGTGCCAGCAGCTTTATTAGGGAGGGCAATCAGCCCCAGCATTTT
J gene: TRBJ2-5; D gene: -; V gene: TRBV4-1; clone size: -; CDR3 protein: CASSQLGLSGQETQYF; CDR3 DNA: TGCGCCAGCAGCCAACTCGGACTATCTGGACAAGAGACCCAGTACTTC
J gene: TRBJ2-1; D gene: -; V gene: TRBV6-5; clone size: -; CDR3 protein: CASMRGGDNEQFF; CDR3 DNA: TGTGCCAGTATGAGGGGCGGGGACAATGAGCAGTTCTTC
J gene: TRBJ1-1; D gene: TRBD1; V gene: TRBV19; clone size: few; CDR3 protein: CASSHRGQGAEAFF; CDR3 DNA: TGTGCCAGTAGTCATCGCGGACAGGGGGCTGAAGCTTTCTTT
J gene: TRBJ1-2; D gene: -; V gene: TRBV27; clone size: -; CDR3 protein: CASSVAENHGYTF; CDR3 DNA: TGTGCCAGCAGCGTGGCGGAGAACCATGGCTACACCTTC
J gene: TRBJ1-2; D gene: -; V gene: TRBV2; clone size: -; CDR3 protein: CASSASRTNYGYTF; CDR3 DNA: TGTGCCAGCAGTGCGAGTAGAACTAACTATGGCTACACCTTC
J gene: TRBJ2-3; D gene: TRBD2; V gene: TRBV7-3; clone size: -; CDR3 protein: CASSPRGGGGDTQYF; CDR3 DNA: TGTGCCAGCAGCCCTCGTGGGGGCGGGGGGGATACGCAGTATTTT
J gene: TRBJ1-2; D gene: -; V gene: TRBV25-1; clone size: -; CDR3 protein: CASSEALGPNYGYTF; CDR3 DNA: TGTGCCAGCAGTGAAGCTCTGGGGCCGAACTATGGCTACACCTTC
J gene: TRBJ2-7; D gene: TRBD1; V gene: TRBV14; clone size: -; CDR3 protein: CASSTRTGIYEQYF; CDR3 DNA: TGTGCCAGCAGCACACGGACAGGTATCTACGAGCAGTACTTC
J gene: TRBJ1-5; D gene: -; V gene: TRBV19; clone size: once; CDR3 protein: CASSPKGINQPQHF; CDR3 DNA: TGTGCCAGTAGCCCCAAGGGGATCAATCAGCCCCAGCATTTT